The source of this TCR beta chain is a study of shared clonotypes between healthy human individuals. Germline values: CDR1 MNHEY, CDR2 SMNVEV (reference sequence). The CDR3 totals 12 residues. V shed 6 bases, J shed 6 bases, and the junction held 2 bases outside the gene matches. Clones were sequenced by immunoSEQ multiplex PCR, and TCRdb holds only the in-frame ones, with some missing. Counted here are around 2,100,000 clones, roughly 95% occurring once; the ten biggest clones make up more than 0.9%. Cells designated naive CD8 were CD45RO-negative and were positively selected for CCR7, with terminally differentiated effector memory CD45RA+ cells excluded. Every donor was a Caucasian adult from Nashville, Tennessee.

The sequence derives from a young man in good health. Source material: naive CD8+ T cells sorted from blood. This chain links TRBV27 with TRBJ2-3; TRBD1 matches at 8 bases. CDR3 DNA: TGTGCCAGCAGGAGGACAGGGGATACGCAGTATTTT. Protein: CASRRTGDTQYF.